This is a list of T cell receptor beta chains from one sample in a study of blood T cell repertoires in COVID-19. Assay used: immunoSEQ multiplex PCR; TCRdb lists only in-frame clones, some missing. The table shows 300,000 to 400,000 clones, with 87% occurring only once. The sequencing sample was made of PBMCs or T cells enriched from blood (not recorded which). The receptors originated from a woman in her twenties or thirties who had recovered from COVID-19. CDR3s include the opening cysteine and the closing phenylalanine or tryptophan. The order of the fields is J gene, D gene, clone size, V gene, CDR3 protein, CDR3 DNA. D genes are given only for firm matches. Not every row has a clone size; where given, it reads once, few, many or a size class.

>TRBJ2-2|TRBD1|NA|TRBV24-1
CATSYRGQGAFNTGELFF
TGTGCCACCAGTTACCGGGGGCAGGGGGCTTTTAACACCGGGGAGCTGTTTTTT
>TRBJ2-1|NA|NA|TRBV24-1
CATSDRRGPVGDEQFF
TGTGCCACCAGTGACCGGAGGGGGCCCGTCGGAGATGAGCAGTTCTTC
>TRBJ1-1|TRBD1|NA|TRBV2
CATSTGGAYTEAFF
TGTGCCACCTCGACAGGGGGCGCATATACTGAAGCTTTCTTT
>TRBJ2-7|NA|once|TRBV13
CASSATSYEQYF
TGTGCCAGCAGCGCGACTAGCTACGAGCAGTACTTC
>TRBJ1-4|TRBD1|NA|TRBV19
CASSGPGTATNEKLFF
TGTGCCAGTAGCGGCCCCGGGACAGCAACTAATGAAAAACTGTTTTTT
>TRBJ2-5|TRBD2|NA|TRBV5-1
CASSWLGGGATGETQYF
TGCGCCAGCAGCTGGCTTGGCGGGGGGGCGACCGGGGAGACCCAGTACTTC
>TRBJ1-6|TRBD1|few|TRBV11-2
CASSSDRGSPLHF
TGTGCCAGCAGCTCTGACAGGGGTTCACCCCTCCACTTT
>TRBJ2-3|TRBD2|NA|TRBV6-1
CASSEGGGADTQYF
TGTGCCAGCAGTGAAGGCGGGGGGGCTGATACGCAGTATTTT
>TRBJ1-1|NA|NA|TRBV5-5
CASSPARRDGVTEAFF
TGTGCCAGCAGCCCAGCCCGGCGGGACGGGGTCACTGAAGCTTTCTTT
>TRBJ2-1|TRBD2|NA|TRBV28
CASRKGLAGPYNEQFF
TGTGCCAGCAGGAAGGGACTAGCGGGACCCTACAATGAGCAGTTCTTC
>TRBJ1-3|NA|NA|TRBV10-3
CAISELGQDSSGNTIYF
TGTGCCATCAGTGAGTTGGGCCAGGACTCCTCTGGAAACACCATATATTTT
>TRBJ1-4|TRBD1|NA|TRBV29-1
CSVVDRVGEKLFF
TGCAGCGTTGTCGACAGGGTGGGTGAAAAACTGTTTTTT
>TRBJ1-1|NA|once|TRBV7-9
CASSPTQGSSTEAFF
TGTGCCAGCAGCCCAACCCAGGGGTCTAGCACTGAAGCTTTCTTT
>TRBJ2-5|TRBD2|NA|TRBV18
CASSPQGTTRYRTQYF
TGTGCCAGCTCACCACAAGGGACTACACGATACAGGACCCAGTACTTC
>TRBJ2-3|NA|NA|TRBV6-2/TRBV6-3
CASSYGASPPSTDTQYF
TGTGCCAGCAGTTACGGGGCCAGCCCCCCTAGCACAGATACGCAGTATTTT
>TRBJ1-6|TRBD1|NA|TRBV6-5
CASRPAGGNSPLHF
TGTGCCAGCAGGCCAGCAGGGGGCAATTCACCCCTCCACTTT
>TRBJ2-3|NA|NA|TRBV13
CASSPGLLVGTDTQYF
TGTGCCAGCAGCCCGGGACTCTTGGTGGGCACAGATACGCAGTATTTT
>TRBJ2-7|NA|NA|TRBV6-5
CASSNQGSYEQYF
TGTGCCAGCAGCAATCAGGGTTCCTACGAGCAGTACTTC
>TRBJ1-5|NA|NA|TRBV6-2/TRBV6-3
CASSYMRSNQPQHF
TGTGCCAGCAGTTACATGCGGTCTAATCAGCCCCAGCATTTT
>TRBJ1-6|TRBD1|NA|TRBV5-1
CASSLGQGNSPLHF
TGCGCCAGCAGCTTGGGACAGGGAAATTCACCCCTCCACTTT
>TRBJ2-5|NA|NA|TRBV7-8
CASSLSPWQKETQYF
TGTGCCAGCAGCTTATCCCCATGGCAGAAAGAGACCCAGTACTTC
>TRBJ2-1|TRBD2|once|TRBV2
CATLAGGSSYNEQFF
TGTGCCACCCTAGCGGGGGGTAGCTCCTACAATGAGCAGTTCTTC